This section outlines one T cell receptor (beta chain) sequence together with its context. Antigen specificity is unknown. This entry is derived from a study of T cell responses to AZD1222 COVID-19 vaccine. CDR1 and CDR2 from the germline V gene are WNHNN and SYGVQD (reference sequence). Trimming stripped 0 bases from V and 13 bases from J, with 13 bases between. CDR3 length equals 13 residues. Pooled samples include second doses given at about 4 or 12 weeks. The table came from immunoSEQ multiplex PCR; TCRdb's copy has only in-frame clones and leaves some out. This sample has about 140,000 clones, with about 90% found just once. The study, taken as a whole, reports: The span of vaccine-associated CD4 TCRs extended across spike, with dominance at 160-218 and 743-854. Donors were chiefly white British, with a greater number of females, and clonal diversity was perhaps underestimated.

This specimen was peripheral blood, taken 28 days after the second AZD1222 dose. This clonotype originated in an adult who received the AZD1222 COVID-19 vaccine. The chain couples TRBV10-1 to TRBJ2-1, with D hard to call. CDR3 coding DNA: TGCGCCAGCAGTGAGTCGTCCGGCTGGGAACAGTTCTTC. Amino acid sequence: CASSESSGWEQFF.